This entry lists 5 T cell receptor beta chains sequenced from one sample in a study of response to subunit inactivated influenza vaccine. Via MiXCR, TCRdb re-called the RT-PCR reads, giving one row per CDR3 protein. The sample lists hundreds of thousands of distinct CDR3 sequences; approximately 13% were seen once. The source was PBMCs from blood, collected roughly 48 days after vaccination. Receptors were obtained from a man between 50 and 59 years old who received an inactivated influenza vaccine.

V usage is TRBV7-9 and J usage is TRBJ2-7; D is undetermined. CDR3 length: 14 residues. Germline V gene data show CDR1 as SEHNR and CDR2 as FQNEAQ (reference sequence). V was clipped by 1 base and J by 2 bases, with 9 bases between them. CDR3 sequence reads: CASSLGSPPYEQYF. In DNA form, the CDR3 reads TGTGCCAGCAGCTTAGGCAGCCCCCCCTACGAGCAGTACTTC.

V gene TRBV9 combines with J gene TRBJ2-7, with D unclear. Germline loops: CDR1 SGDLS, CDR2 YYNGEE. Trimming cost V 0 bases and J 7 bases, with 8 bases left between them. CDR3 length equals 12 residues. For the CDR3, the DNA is TGTGCCAGCAGCGTAGAGGACCGTGAGCAGTACTTC. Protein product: CASSVEDREQYF.

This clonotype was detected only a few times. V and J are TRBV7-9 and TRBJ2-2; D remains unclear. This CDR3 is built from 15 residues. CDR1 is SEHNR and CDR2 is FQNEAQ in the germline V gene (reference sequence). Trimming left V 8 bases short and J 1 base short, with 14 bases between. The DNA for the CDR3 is TGTGCCAGCCATCGAGACTCTATGAACACCGGGGAGCTGTTTTTT. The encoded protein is CASHRDSMNTGELFF.

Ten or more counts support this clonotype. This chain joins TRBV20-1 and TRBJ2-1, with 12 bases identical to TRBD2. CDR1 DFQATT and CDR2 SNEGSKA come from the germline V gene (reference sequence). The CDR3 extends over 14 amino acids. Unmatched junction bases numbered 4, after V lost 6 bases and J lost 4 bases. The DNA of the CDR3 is TGCAGTGCAGCCGGACTAGCGGGATACAATGAGCAGTTCTTC. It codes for CSAAGLAGYNEQFF.

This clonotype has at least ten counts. The CDR3 bases are TGTGCCAGCAGCCCGAGTACCGGGACAGACTACGAGCAGTACTTC. This sequence encodes CASSPSTGTDYEQYF. The chain recombines TRBV27 with TRBJ2-7; 7 positions agree with TRBD1. Unmatched junction bases numbered 11, after V lost 6 bases and J lost 3 bases. The germline V gene encodes CDR1 MNHEY and CDR2 SMNVEV (reference sequence). CDR3 length equals 15 residues.